This T cell receptor beta chain was captured in a study of cytomegalovirus exposure and HLA in healthy donors. Regarding the study as a whole: A later analysis reportedly found that, within productive TCRs, an Asian-associated ancestry cluster had fewer N-insertions than the mean observed across the roughly 700 donors. After further analysis at a later stage, 16,951 TCR beta sequences were associated with HLA alleles at 0.05 false discovery rate. Across all donors, roughly uniform sequencing depth was an assumption of the presence/absence analyses.

Donors likely had unrecorded immune exposures despite being nominally healthy when sampled. Both 60 Vbeta primers and 13 Jbeta primers went into the PCR. Clones were read by immunoSEQ multiplex PCR, and TCRdb kept only the in-frame ones, dropping some. Among about 100,000 clones listed, about 60% were seen once. This CDR3 is 17 amino acids long. V dropped 5 bases and J dropped 0; count of bases not matched to a gene: 9. Germline assignment: CDR1 SGHNT and CDR2 YENEEA. With regard to this clone: The target antigen is unknown.

The V call is TRBV11-3, the J call TRBJ2-7; 11 bases line up with TRBD2. Sequencing was done on a sample of PBMCs. This clonotype was sampled from a human donor in good health. The CDR3 DNA sequence: TGTGCCAGCAGCCCCGGGACTAGCGGAACAAGCTCCTACGAGCAGTACTTC. The encoded protein is CASSPGTSGTSSYEQYF.